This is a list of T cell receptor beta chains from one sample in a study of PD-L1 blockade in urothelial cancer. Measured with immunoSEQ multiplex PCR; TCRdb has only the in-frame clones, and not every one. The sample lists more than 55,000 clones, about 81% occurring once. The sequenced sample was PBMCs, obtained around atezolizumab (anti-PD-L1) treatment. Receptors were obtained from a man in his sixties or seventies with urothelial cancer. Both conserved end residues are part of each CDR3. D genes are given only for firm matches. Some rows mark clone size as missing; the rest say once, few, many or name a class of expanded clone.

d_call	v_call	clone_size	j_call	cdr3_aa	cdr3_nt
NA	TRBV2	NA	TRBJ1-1	CASSETDLTEAFF	TGTGCCAGCAGTGAAACAGACCTCACTGAAGCTTTCTTT
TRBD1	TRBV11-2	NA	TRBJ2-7	CASSSHGGDREGLLGEQYF	TGTGCCAGCAGCTCGCATGGCGGGGACAGGGAGGGACTTCTCGGCGAGCAGTACTTC
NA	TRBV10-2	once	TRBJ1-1	CASLNPGWGTEAFF	TGCGCCAGCTTAAATCCGGGGTGGGGCACTGAAGCTTTCTTT
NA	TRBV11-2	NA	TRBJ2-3	CASSLMEGGVTDTQYF	TGTGCCAGCAGCTTGATGGAGGGCGGAGTCACAGATACGCAGTATTTT
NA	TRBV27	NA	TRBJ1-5	CASSTESSNQPQHF	TGTGCCAGCAGTACCGAGTCCAGCAATCAGCCCCAGCATTTT
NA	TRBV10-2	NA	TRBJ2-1	CASSESSQSNEQFF	TGCGCCAGCAGTGAGTCTTCACAGAGCAATGAGCAGTTCTTC
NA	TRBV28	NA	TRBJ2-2	CASSLGLAGGELFF	TGTGCCAGCAGTCTCGGGCTAGCCGGCGGGGAGCTGTTTTTT
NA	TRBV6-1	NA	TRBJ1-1	CASSEARLNTEAFF	TGTGCCAGCAGTGAAGCCAGGCTGAACACTGAAGCTTTCTTT
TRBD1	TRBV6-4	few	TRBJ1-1	CASSDPSTGGNTEAFF	TGTGCCAGCAGTGACCCCTCGACAGGGGGGAACACTGAAGCTTTCTTT
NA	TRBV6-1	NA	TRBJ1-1	CASSPRGTSEAFF	TGTGCCAGCAGTCCTCGCGGGACTTCTGAAGCTTTCTTT
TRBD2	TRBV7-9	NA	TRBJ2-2	CASSLTPGGENTGELFF	TGTGCCAGCAGCTTAACGCCGGGGGGGGAGAACACCGGGGAGCTGTTTTTT
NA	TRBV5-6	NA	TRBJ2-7	CASSLWRMLTYEQYF	TGTGCCAGCAGCTTGTGGCGGATGCTCACCTACGAGCAGTACTTC
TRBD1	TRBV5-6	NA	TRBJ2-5	CASSPDRGETQYF	TGTGCCAGCAGCCCGGACAGGGGGGAGACCCAGTACTTC
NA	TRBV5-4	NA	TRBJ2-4	CASSFKGENIQYF	TGTGCCAGCAGCTTCAAGGGAGAAAACATTCAGTACTTC
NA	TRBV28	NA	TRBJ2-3	CASSTRDTQYF	TGTGCCAGCAGCACGCGGGATACGCAGTATTTT
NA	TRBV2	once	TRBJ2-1	CASSESLLAYNEQFF	TGTGCCAGCAGTGAAAGTCTACTAGCTTACAATGAGCAGTTCTTC
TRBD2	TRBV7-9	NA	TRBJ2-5	CASSGRGSGRETQYF	TGTGCCAGCAGCGGGCGGGGTAGCGGGAGAGAGACCCAGTACTTC
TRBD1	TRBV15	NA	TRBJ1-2	CATSRDLTGSGTF	TGTGCCACCAGCAGAGACCTGACAGGGTCTGGCACCTTC
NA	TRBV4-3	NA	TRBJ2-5	CASSQDGLRETQYF	TGCGCCAGCAGCCAAGACGGACTTCGAGAGACCCAGTACTTC
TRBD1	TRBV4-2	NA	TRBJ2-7	CASSQAETGTYEQYF	TGTGCCAGCAGCCAAGCTGAGACAGGGACCTACGAGCAGTACTTC
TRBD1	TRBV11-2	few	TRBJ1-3	CASSFRGLAGNTIYF	TGTGCCAGCAGCTTCAGGGGGCTTGCCGGAAACACCATATATTTT
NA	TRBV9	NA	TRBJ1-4	CASSVGTEGEKLFF	TGTGCCAGCAGCGTAGGGACAGAAGGTGAAAAACTGTTTTTT
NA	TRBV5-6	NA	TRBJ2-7	CASSLDPGNYEQYF	TGTGCCAGCAGCTTGGACCCGGGGAACTACGAGCAGTACTTC
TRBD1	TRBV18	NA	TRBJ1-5	CASSPWQGDDQPQHF	TGTGCCAGCTCACCATGGCAGGGGGACGATCAGCCCCAGCATTTT
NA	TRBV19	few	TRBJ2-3	CASSIGGGTDTQYF	TGTGCCAGTAGTATTGGCGGAGGCACAGATACGCAGTATTTT
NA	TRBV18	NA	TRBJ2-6	CASSPPRGMAGANVLTF	TGTGCCAGCTCACCACCAAGGGGCATGGCTGGGGCCAACGTCCTGACTTTC
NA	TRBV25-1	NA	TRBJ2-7	CASSADSYEQYF	TGTGCCAGCAGTGCGGACAGTTACGAGCAGTACTTC
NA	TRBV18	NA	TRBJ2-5	CASSLGTGNQETQYF	TGTGCCAGCTCTCTCGGGACTGGGAACCAAGAGACCCAGTACTTC
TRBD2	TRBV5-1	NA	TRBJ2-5	CASSFSSGRSAETQYF	TGCGCCAGCAGCTTTAGTAGCGGGAGAAGTGCGGAGACCCAGTACTTC
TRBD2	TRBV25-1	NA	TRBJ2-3	CASSGLATSSTDTQYF	TGTGCCAGCAGTGGACTAGCGACTTCTAGCACAGATACGCAGTATTTT